This entry is about one T cell receptor (beta chain). This clonotype was seen at least ten times. No antigen is known for it. No base qualities exist here, and no much larger clone lies one base off it. The record originates from a study of T cells in Graves' hyperthyroidism and ophthalmopathy (dated by TCRdb to about 2019). Regarding the study in general: Peripheral blood samples were taken at initial diagnosis, before any treatment was given. Thyroid tissue and blood T-cell repertoires from six Graves' hyperthyroidism patients were also compared in the study. Whether ophthalmopathy could be predicted prospectively was tested in an independent validation cohort made up of 18 to 20 hyperthyroidism patients plus 17 patients who later progressed to ophthalmopathy. Once sampling was done, hyperthyroidism patients were given methimazole at a starting dose of 30 mg daily, whereas ophthalmopathy patients were given high-dose intravenous methylprednisolone. A discovery cohort of approximately 100 patients, approximately 45 with Graves' ophthalmopathy and about 58 with stable Graves' hyperthyroidism, was used to find distinguishing TCR V-J signatures. The 75 to 100 discovery patients were divided at random into training and test sets in a 7:3 ratio. TCR Vbeta CDR3 sequencing of 120 to 150 peripheral blood samples (over 40 ophthalmopathy, approximately 80 hyperthyroidism and around 17 progressor patients) is reported in the paper. What the authors observed across the whole study: Sample size was not statistically predetermined, and investigators were not blinded to group allocation. Most expanded thyroid clonotypes (frequency above 0.001) were also detected in blood, suggesting blood repertoires may reflect thyroid immune responses. Ophthalmopathy was separated from stable hyperthyroidism by a 13 V-J signature model, with just over 85% sensitivity and approximately 84% specificity obtained in cross-validation and 80%/75% obtained in testing. In validation, the model predicted progression to ophthalmopathy with just under 71% sensitivity and 72.22% specificity, a median of about six months before onset.

A patient counted as having stable Graves' hyperthyroidism if no progression to ophthalmopathy occurred over 18 months of follow-up. The hyperthyroidism patients were between 18 and 65 years old and newly diagnosed, with a disease duration of less than 2 months. Any patient with an uncontrolled infection, another autoimmune disease, pregnancy or lactation was excluded. Clinical symptoms, serum thyroxine and TRAb, thyroid ultrasound, and orbital computed tomography formed the basis for the diagnoses. PBMCs were separated from approximately 9.9 ml of fresh peripheral blood using Ficoll-Paque density gradient centrifugation. Total RNA was extracted with Trizol reagent, and quality was checked on an Agilent 2100 Bioanalyzer. Amplification of TCR beta CDR3 regions was carried out from RNA transcripts. For the first round of RT-PCR on the TCR CDR3, the HTBI primer set was used together with the Qiagen OneStep RT-PCR kit. The libraries were constructed in a second round of multiplex PCR and then size-selected and purified. Sequencing of the libraries was done on an Illumina HiSeq2000 using paired-end 100 bp reads. On the authors' methods: SOAPnuke was used to process the raw data, throwing out any read that contained adapters or uncalled bases, had a mean Phred below 15, or lacked an exact constant-primer or identifier match. High-quality paired reads were merged using COPE v1.2.5, and each unique nucleotide sequence was defined as a clonotype. Clonotypes were aligned to IMGT TRBV, TRBD and TRBJ reference segments using MiTCR v1.1. The analysis was restricted to V-J combinations with a frequency above 0.0001, which together covered approximately 99% of the repertoires. The TCS score was defined as F50 (clonal expansion) divided by E x V (chaos), with BLOSUM62-based TCRdist calculated between CDR3 peptides within each V-J. Welch's t-statistics and random forest reduced 500 to 550 V-J features to under 15, which were used in a naive Bayes classifier (R e1071). Through fastp at Q25 and MiXCR, TCRdb rebuilt clones from the public reads, retaining in-frame beta chains. All rows with the same CDR3 protein become a single entry with the most common DNA and genes. V and J calls and clone size were set by TCRdb, not the authors. This sample is represented by about 290,000 distinct CDR3 sequences; approximately 15% of them were singletons. The ten largest clones add up to roughly 7.9% of the sample.

The CDR3 spans 14 residues, from the cysteine through the phenylalanine. The kept DNA is CDR3 alone, 42 bases in frame from the first base. The germline V gene specifies MNHNS as CDR1 and SASEGT as CDR2. V is trimmed back by 4 bases and J by 6 bases, and the junction contains 7 bases that no gene match accounts for. Sequenced material: blood. Recombination connected TRBV6-1 to TRBJ2-5; the central 8 bases match TRBD2. The sequence derives from a woman aged 40-49 years with Graves' hyperthyroidism. The bases read TGTGCCAGCAGTGCAGCGGGAGCTAAGAAGACCCAGTACTTC. Translation gives CASSAAGAKKTQYF.